The sequence of this T cell receptor (beta chain) was determined in a study of cytomegalovirus exposure and HLA in healthy donors. Vbeta (60) and Jbeta (13) primers were used in the PCR. The method was immunoSEQ multiplex PCR; TCRdb's version includes in-frame clones alone and lacks a portion of them. The sample lists about 130,000 clones, 65% to 85% seen once, with approximately 1.8% in the top ten. A note on this clone: No antigen is known for it.

Study results and limitations: It was only CMV serostatus that was available as immune exposure information. Sequencing depth roughly uniform across donors was assumed in presence/absence analyses. TCR beta chains numbering approximately 150 were designated cytomegalovirus-associated. In a later analysis, TCR beta V- and J-gene trimming showed a link to a missense DCLRE1C variant.

This CDR3 contains 14 residues. From germline, CDR1 is SGHVS and CDR2 FNYEAQ. The clonotype was recovered from a woman between 35 and 50 years old in good health and CMV-seronegative. The specimen sequenced was PBMCs. J is TRBJ2-5 and V is TRBV7-6; the match to TRBD2 covers 7 bases. The J call may be incorrect, as the DNA end agrees better with TRBJ2-7. The CDR3 is CASSPSGVTYEQYF. The CDR3 bases are TGTGCCAGCAGCCCCAGCGGGGTTACCTACGAGCAGTACTTC.